One and the same sample provided the 2 T cell receptor beta chains below, sequenced in a study of shared clonotypes between healthy human individuals. CD8 cells classed as naive were CD45RO-negative and positively selected for CCR7, excluding terminally differentiated effector memory CD45RA+ cells. Method: immunoSEQ multiplex PCR; TCRdb's copy keeps in-frame clones and lacks some. This table has fewer than 850,000 clones, around 96% appearing once. Sequenced sample: naive CD8+ T cells sorted from blood. These receptors came from a man under 40 in good health.

The chain uses TRBV27 and TRBJ2-1, with D possibly being TRBD2 (5 bases). The CDR3 has 12 residues. V lost 0 bases to trimming and J lost 10 bases, with 7 bases between them. The germline gives CDR1 MNHEY, CDR2 SMNVEV (reference sequence). CDR3 amino acids: CASSLSRREQFF. DNA of the CDR3: TGTGCCAGCAGTTTATCCAGGAGGGAGCAGTTCTTC.

V and J are TRBV5-1 and TRBJ2-1; D unclear. Trimming removed 0 bases from V and 2 bases from J, with 9 bases in between. This CDR3 contains 15 residues. Germline CDR1 reads SGHRS; CDR2 reads YFSETQ. The CDR3 region has the DNA TGCGCCAGCAGCTTGGCTCTGTCCGCCTACAATGAGCAGTTCTTC. As protein: CASSLALSAYNEQFF.